Below, 3 T cell receptor beta chains from the same sample are listed, as sequenced in a study of Ad26.COV2.S vaccination and SARS-CoV-2 variants. As for treatment: approximately 18 received Ad26.COV2.S at low or high dose, single or two shots; roughly 5 received placebo; per-sample allocation not given. Collection of the samples took place on day 63 after the first injection of vaccine or placebo. TCRdb's table, derived via immunoSEQ multiplex PCR, lists solely in-frame clones and lacks some. The table includes under 250,000 clones, 87% detected once. This sample comprised peripheral blood, obtained in a trial of Ad26.COV2.S vaccine versus placebo. Receptor source: a person between 18 and 65 years old who received the Ad26.COV2.S COVID-19 vaccine or a placebo.

The genes are TRBV18 and TRBJ1-1; 7 nucleotides align to TRBD1. The V gene's germline CDR1 is KGHSH and CDR2 LQKENI. This CDR3 contains 13 residues. J gave up 1 base and V 6 bases, and 2 bases lay outside the gene matches. The CDR3 spells CASSGQTNTEAFF. Here the CDR3 DNA reads TGTGCCAGCTCGGGACAGACGAACACTGAAGCTTTCTTT.

V and J are TRBV18 and TRBJ2-7, with D possibly TRBD1 on 5 matching bases. The CDR3 spans 13 residues. The ends were cut back, 3 bases at V and 4 bases at J, with 10 bases in the middle. Per germline, CDR1 KGHSH and CDR2 LQKENI. The CDR3 spells CASSPSGFYEQYV. In DNA form, the CDR3 reads TGTGCCAGCTCACCTTCAGGGTTTTACGAGCAGTACGTC.

This sequence joins TRBV5-1 and TRBJ2-4, with 14 bases identical to TRBD2. Germline V gene sequence: CDR1 SGHRS, CDR2 YFSETQ. Trimming at V came to 3 bases and at J to 0 bases, leaving 8 bases not matched to a gene. This CDR3 comprises 19 residues. The CDR3 spells CASSWGTSGGNLAKNIQYF. CDR3 in DNA: TGCGCCAGCAGCTGGGGGACTAGCGGGGGTAATCTAGCCAAAAACATTCAGTACTTC.